Detailed here is one T cell receptor beta chain. Seattle cases were enrolled at active infection and followed longitudinally. This sample is drawn from a study of blood T cell repertoires in COVID-19. Looking at the study overall: Donors in the United States, Italy and Spain gave samples during acute or convalescent COVID-19. The cDNA or gDNA used as material had been derived from T cells, B-cell-depleted T cells, or PBMCs.

Sequenced by immunoSEQ multiplex PCR; TCRdb stores in-frame clones only, minus some. The sample consists of about 150,000 clones, roughly 84% of them appearing once. This sequence originates from a woman aged 55-70 years with COVID-19, enrolled during active disease. The sequenced material came from peripheral blood.

The CDR3 sequence: CASSYGLAGGSDTQYF. In nucleotides, the CDR3 is TGCGCCAGCAGCTACGGACTAGCGGGAGGGTCGGATACGCAGTATTTT. V gene TRBV5-1 combines with J gene TRBJ2-3; TRBD2 matches 15 bases. With V trimmed by 3 bases and J by 6 bases, 5 bases remained unmatched. Germline V lookup: CDR1 SGHRS, CDR2 YFSETQ. The length of the CDR3 is 16 residues.